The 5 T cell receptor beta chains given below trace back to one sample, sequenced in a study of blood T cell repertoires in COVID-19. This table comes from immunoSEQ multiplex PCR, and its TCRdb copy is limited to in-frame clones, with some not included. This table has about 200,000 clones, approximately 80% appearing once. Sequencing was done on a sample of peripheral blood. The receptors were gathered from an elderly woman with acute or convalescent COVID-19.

CDR3 loop: CASSSSGTSGGTDTQYF. The CDR3, as DNA: TGTGCCAGCTCATCTTCAGGGACTAGCGGGGGCACAGATACGCAGTATTTT. The chain is built from TRBV18 and TRBJ2-3, with 13 bases fitting TRBD2. The CDR3 is made up of 17 amino acids. The trim removed 5 bases at V and 1 base at J, leaving 6 bases unmatched. Per germline, CDR1 KGHSH and CDR2 LQKENI.

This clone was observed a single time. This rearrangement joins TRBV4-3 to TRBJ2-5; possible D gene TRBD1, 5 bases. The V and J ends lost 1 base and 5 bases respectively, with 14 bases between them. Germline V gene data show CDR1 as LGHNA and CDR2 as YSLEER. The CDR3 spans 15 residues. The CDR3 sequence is CASSQGGREWETQYF. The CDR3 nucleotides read TGCGCCAGCAGCCAAGGCGGCAGGGAATGGGAGACCCAGTACTTC.

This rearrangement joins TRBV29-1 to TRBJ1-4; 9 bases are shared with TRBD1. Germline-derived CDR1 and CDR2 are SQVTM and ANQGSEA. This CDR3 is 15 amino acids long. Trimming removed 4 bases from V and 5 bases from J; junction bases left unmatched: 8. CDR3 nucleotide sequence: TGCAGCGTTGGGGTTGCCGGGACAGGGAATGAAAAACTGTTTTTT. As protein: CSVGVAGTGNEKLFF.

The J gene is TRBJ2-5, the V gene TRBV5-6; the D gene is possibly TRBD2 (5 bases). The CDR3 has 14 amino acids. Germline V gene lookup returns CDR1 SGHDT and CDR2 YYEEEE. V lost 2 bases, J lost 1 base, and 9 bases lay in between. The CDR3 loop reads CASSFWGAQETQYF. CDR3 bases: TGTGCCAGCAGCTTCTGGGGAGCCCAAGAGACCCAGTACTTC.

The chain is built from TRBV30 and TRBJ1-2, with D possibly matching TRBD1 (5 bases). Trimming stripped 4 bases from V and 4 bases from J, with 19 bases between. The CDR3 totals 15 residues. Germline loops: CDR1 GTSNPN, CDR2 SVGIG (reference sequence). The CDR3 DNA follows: TGTGCCTGGAAAGTCTTGGGCAGGGAGGCCTATGGCTACACCTTC. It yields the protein CAWKVLGREAYGYTF.